The 20 T cell receptor beta chains reported below all come from one sample, sequenced in a study of blood T cells in healthy people across ages. A second 7 to 11 cycle PCR used barcoded and J-beta primers. Using its own MiXCR run on the 5' RACE reads, TCRdb lists one record per CDR3 protein. The table has about 1.1 million distinct CDR3 sequences, 35% to 45% seen once; the top ten hold roughly 13%. Specimen: blood. Receptors were obtained from a man between 18 and 35 years old in good health.

This clonotype was seen more than once but under ten times. The chain is built from TRBV4-3 and TRBJ2-7; 7 bases match TRBD1. Trimming cost V 0 bases and J 3 bases; bases outside gene matches: 5. Germline V gene data show CDR1 as LGHNA and CDR2 as YSLEER. This CDR3 has 15 residues. For the CDR3, the DNA is TGCGCCAGCAGCCAAGATCCGTACAGGGGCTACGAGCAGTACTTC. Protein: CASSQDPYRGYEQYF.

This clonotype was detected many times. The chain uses TRBV12-3 or TRBV12-4 and TRBJ2-1; 11 nucleotides line up with TRBD1. J lost 3 bases, V lost 3 bases, and 4 bases had no gene match. The CDR3 runs 16 residues. The CDR3 nucleotides read TGTGCCAGCAGTTTTTCTGGGACAGGGGGCTACAATGAGCAGTTCTTC. Translating gives CASSFSGTGGYNEQFF.

The chain carries TRBV4-1 and TRBJ1-5; either TRBD1 or TRBD2 may supply D (5 bases each). The DNA end favors TRBJ2-3, so the J call may be wrong. The CDR3 totals 15 residues. Germline loops: CDR1 MGHRA, CDR2 YSYEKL. For the CDR3, the DNA is TGCGCCAGCAGCCCCAGGGAGTATAGCAATCAGCCCCAGTATTTT. It is translated as CASSPREYSNQPQYF.

This rearrangement joins TRBV6-5 to TRBJ1-2; D call uncertain. The V gene's germline CDR1 is MNHEY and CDR2 SVGAGI. The CDR3 has 12 residues. Trimming cost V 6 bases and J 8 bases, with 13 bases left between them. CDR3 coding DNA: TGTGCCAGCAGGGCGCTTTCGGGCGGCTACACCTTC. It yields the protein CASRALSGGYTF.

This clonotype came up once. The chain has TRBV7-2 and TRBJ2-7; D remains ambiguous. V lost 4 bases to trimming and J lost 5 bases, with 15 bases between them. Germline V CDR1 and CDR2: SGHTA, FQGNSA. The CDR3 runs to 14 residues. This chain's CDR3 is CASSSSGLIDEQYF. The CDR3 DNA reads TGTGCCAGCAGCTCCTCGGGTCTGATCGACGAGCAGTACTTC.

The genes are TRBV5-6 and TRBJ1-2; 10 positions agree with TRBD1. Trimming at V came to 5 bases and at J to 8 bases, leaving 12 bases not matched to a gene. Per germline, CDR1 SGHDT and CDR2 YYEEEE. CDR3 length: 15 residues. CDR3 protein: CASRFDRGRLDGYTF. In DNA form, the CDR3 reads TGTGCCAGCAGGTTTGACAGGGGGCGCTTGGACGGCTACACCTTC.

This clonotype was seen a handful of times. The rearrangement uses TRBV20-1 and TRBJ1-2, with TRBD1 matching over 7 bases. Germline loops: CDR1 DFQATT, CDR2 SNEGSKA (reference sequence). The CDR3 loop spans 14 amino acids. V was pared by 1 base and J by 7 bases, with 9 bases of the junction left unmatched. CDR3 amino acids: CSARAGGKVGGYTF. The CDR3 nucleotides are TGCAGTGCTAGAGCAGGGGGGAAAGTAGGTGGCTACACCTTC.

The V and J genes are TRBV14 and TRBJ2-4; possible D gene TRBD1, 5 bases. The J call may be wrong; the DNA end is better matched by TRBJ2-7. The CDR3 is 18 residues long. The V gene's germline CDR1 is SGHDN and CDR2 FVKESK. The CDR3 DNA sequence: TGTGCCAGCAGCCAAACAGGATTATTGAATTCTTTGATGAACGAGCAGTACTTC. Its protein is CASSQTGLLNSLMNEQYF.

This clonotype was detected only a few times. The V gene is TRBV7-2, the J gene TRBJ1-1; 9 bases are a match to TRBD1. V shed 7 bases, J shed 3 bases, and the junction held 9 bases outside the gene matches. CDR3 length: 15 residues. The germline V gene has CDR1 SGHTA and CDR2 FQGNSA. This CDR3 is CASTLGGQGYTEAFF. In DNA form, the CDR3 reads TGTGCCAGCACCCTAGGGGGACAGGGATACACTGAAGCTTTCTTT. Looking up the rest from reference TRBV7-2 and TRBJ1-1 gives the full variable domain: GAGVSQSPSNKVTEKGKDVELRCDPISGHTALYWYRQSLGQGLEFLIYFQGNSAPDKSGLPSDRFSAERTGGSVSTLTIQRTQQEDSAVYLCASTLGGQGYTEAFFGQGTRLTVV.

The table lists this clonotype with a few counts. This rearrangement joins TRBV20-1 to TRBJ2-3; D gene ambiguous. Germline V lookup: CDR1 DFQATT, CDR2 SNEGSKA (reference sequence). Trimming cost V 6 bases and J 5 bases, with 18 bases left between them. This CDR3 is built from 14 residues. CDR3 coding DNA: TGCAGTGCCCGTGGAGACCGAAAGAAAGATACGCAGTATTTT. This gives the protein CSARGDRKKDTQYF.

J is TRBJ1-6 and V is TRBV12-3 or TRBV12-4; D is perhaps TRBD1 (5 bases). The V end was cut by 7 bases, the J end by 7 bases, with 11 bases between. The CDR3 length is 13 residues. CDR3 DNA: TGTGCCAGCAACGACAGAGCGAATTCACCCCTCCACTTT. Protein sequence: CASNDRANSPLHF.

The J gene is TRBJ2-2, the V gene TRBV7-2, with 9 bases aligning to TRBD2. Germline CDR1 reads SGHTA; CDR2 reads FQGNSA. V dropped 1 base and J dropped 6; count of bases not matched to a gene: 6. The CDR3 loop spans 16 amino acids. The CDR3 coding sequence is TGTGCCAGCAGCTTAGTCTCGCGGGGGGGCCCCGGGGAGCTGTTTTTT. Translated: CASSLVSRGGPGELFF.

This clonotype was detected a few times. V usage is TRBV21-1 and J usage is TRBJ2-3; TRBD2 was called by the table and not checked on the DNA. TRBV21-1 constitutes a pseudogene. This CDR3 comprises 17 residues. CDR3 in DNA: TGTGCCAGCAGCAAAGGGCTAGCGGGGGGGATCACAGATACGCAGTATTTT. It is translated as CASSKGLAGGITDTQYF.

This clonotype occurred many times. The chain links TRBV12-3 or TRBV12-4 to TRBJ2-1, with TRBD1 matching over 7 bases. The junction had 4 bases not matched to a gene; V was cut back by 7 bases and J by 1 base. CDR3 size: 14 residues. The CDR3 DNA is TGTGCCAGCACCCGGGACAGATCCTACAATGAGCAGTTCTTC. Encoded protein: CASTRDRSYNEQFF.

The chain carries TRBV6-5 and TRBJ2-2, with D possibly TRBD2 on 5 matching bases. Trimming pared 0 bases from V and 5 bases from J, leaving 13 bases between. The CDR3 sequence is 16 residues long. Germline assignment: CDR1 MNHEY and CDR2 SVGAGI. Here the CDR3 DNA reads TGTGCCAGCAGTTACTCAATTGGACCGGGGACCGGGGAGCTGTTTTTT. Translation: CASSYSIGPGTGELFF.

V usage is TRBV20-1 and J usage is TRBJ2-1; a weak D match, TRBD2 (6 bases). CDR3 length: 13 residues. Germline lookup yields CDR1 DFQATT and CDR2 SNEGSKA (reference sequence). Trimming left V 0 bases short and J 10 bases short, with 13 bases between. The CDR3 loop reads CSARDTVRGEQFF. The DNA for the CDR3 is TGCAGTGCTAGAGATACCGTTCGGGGGGAGCAGTTCTTC.

This clonotype appeared a few times. The rearrangement links TRBV7-2 to TRBJ1-1; D gene ambiguous. CDR1 is SGHTA and CDR2 is FQGNSA in the germline V gene. The CDR3 totals 13 residues. With 5 bases removed from V and 10 bases from J, the gap between germline ends came to 17 bases. This CDR3 is CASSPHMEYGAFF. The CDR3 coding sequence is TGTGCCAGCAGCCCCCATATGGAGTATGGAGCTTTCTTT.

The V gene is TRBV24-1, the J gene TRBJ2-1; D might be TRBD1 or TRBD2, each matching 6 bases. Deletions cut 10 bases from V and 5 bases from J, with 11 bases between. Germline V gives CDR1 KGHDR, CDR2 SFDVKD. The CDR3 has 12 residues. CDR3 protein: CATRGVNNEQFF. As DNA, the CDR3 is TGTGCCACGAGGGGGGTCAACAATGAGCAGTTCTTC.

The rearrangement uses TRBV25-1 and TRBJ2-7; D remains unclear. V gave up 4 bases and J gave up 5 bases, with 9 bases separating them. The CDR3 has 12 residues. Germline values: CDR1 MGHDK, CDR2 SYGVNS. The chain's CDR3 is CASSGGVHEQYF. In DNA, the CDR3 is TGTGCCAGCAGTGGAGGAGTCCACGAGCAGTACTTC.

This clonotype was seen many times. This chain links TRBV10-3 with TRBJ1-4; TRBD1 agrees at 7 bases. The germline CDR1 and CDR2 sequences are ENHRY and SYGVKD. CDR3 length equals 16 residues. The trim removed 0 bases at V and 0 bases at J, leaving 1 base unmatched. DNA of the CDR3: TGTGCCATCAGTGAGTCGGGACAGACAACTAATGAAAAACTGTTTTTT. Protein product: CAISESGQTTNEKLFF.